This T cell receptor (beta chain) was recovered during a study of control samples from healthy donors and cancer patients (dated by TCRdb to 2020 to 2022). Remarks on this clone: Its antigen target is currently unknown.

Library preparation used the immunoSEQ multiplex PCR assay. TCRdb's version of the immuneACCESS table is confined to in-frame rearrangements and falls short of the full clone set. An unresolved V gene accounts for under half of the shortfall where checked; the remainder is of unknown origin. The sample table includes some 180,000 clones. The ten largest clones add up to less than 2.5% of the sample. The CDR3 has 17 amino acids, counting the end cysteine and phenylalanine. Only the CDR3 portion is preserved as DNA: 51 bases, with reading frame beginning at the first base. V is cut back by 4 bases and J by 0 bases, with 8 bases in the junction unmatched. According to the germline V gene, CDR1 reads MGHRA and CDR2 reads YSYEKL.

The receptor was derived from a woman under 40 in good health. The source material was blood. The chain was built from TRBV4-1 and TRBJ2-2; the central 7 bases match TRBD1. The CDR3 protein: CASSRNSGTANTGELFF. DNA sequence: TGCGCCAGCAGCCGGAACTCCGGGACAGCGAACACCGGGGAGCTGTTTTTT.